This T cell receptor beta chain was obtained from a study of STAT5B mutations in CD4+ large granular lymphocyte leukemia. Whole-study findings and limits: Compared with healthy controls (2/35), patient top clones favored TRBV06 (8/27).

Profiling relied on immunoSEQ multiplex PCR, and the TCRdb table lists in-frame clones only, not all of them. The sample has under 35,000 clones; 71% are singletons. Buffy coats from healthy blood donors served as controls. V gave up 1 base and J gave up 6 bases; unmatched junction bases: 9. Germline V lookup: CDR1 SEHNR, CDR2 FQNEAQ (reference sequence). The CDR3 is 16 residues long. A remark on this clone: The antigen remains unidentified.

V gene TRBV7-9 combines with J gene TRBJ2-7; 10 positions match TRBD1. Sequences were obtained from CD4+ T cells from blood buffy coats. The sequence was obtained from a human donor in good health. The CDR3 DNA reads as TGTGCCAGCAGCTTAGTTGTGACAGGGGGCGTATCCGAGCAGTACTTC. Amino acid sequence: CASSLVVTGGVSEQYF.